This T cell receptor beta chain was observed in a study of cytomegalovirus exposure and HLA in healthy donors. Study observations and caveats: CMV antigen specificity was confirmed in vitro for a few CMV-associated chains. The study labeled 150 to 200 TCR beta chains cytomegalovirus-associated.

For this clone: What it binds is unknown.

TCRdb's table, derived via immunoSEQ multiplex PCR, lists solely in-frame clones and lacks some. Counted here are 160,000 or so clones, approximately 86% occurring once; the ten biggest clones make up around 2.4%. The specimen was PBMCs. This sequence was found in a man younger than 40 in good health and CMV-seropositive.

CDR3 bases: TGTGCCAGCAGCCCCTCGGGGGGCCGGGGCTACACCTTC. Protein product: CASSPSGGRGYTF. This rearrangement joins TRBV7-8 to TRBJ1-2; TRBD1 might be the D (6 bases). The CDR3 length is 13 residues. The germline gives CDR1 SGHVS, CDR2 FQNEAQ. V lost 5 bases, J lost 8 bases, and 15 bases lay in between.